This T cell receptor beta chain was recorded in a study of regulatory T cells in long-lasting Graves disease. Overall study findings and caveats: Persistent patients shared fewer than 3,500 public clonotypes among themselves. Newly diagnosed patients shared fewer, at some 970. Under persistent disease, TRBV28, TRBJ1-2 and TRBJ2-5 were used preferentially.

Indicated time point: newly diagnosed GD, antithyroid drugs for less than 3 months. TCR sequences were obtained from RNA taken from PBMCs. The guidelines of the American Thyroid Association were the basis for diagnosing Graves' disease. This clonotype was counted at least ten times. Its antigen is undetermined. Per the germline V gene, CDR1 is LGHNA and CDR2 is YNFKEQ. V gave up 1 base and J gave up 3 bases; unmatched junction bases: 5. There are 16 residues in the CDR3. In building TCR beta libraries, iRepertoire HTBI primers were used together with Arm-PCR of CDR3 regions. TCRdb passed the multiplex PCR reads through MiXCR, listing each CDR3 protein once. Among approximately 400,000 distinct CDR3 sequences listed, about 12% were seen once. This sample also appeared in a second study, on T cells in Graves' hyperthyroidism and ophthalmopathy. That work states: Among clonotypes expanded in thyroid above 0.001, most were also found in blood.

The sequences come from peripheral blood mononuclear cells (PBMCs), collected at new diagnosis, from a patient treated with antithyroid drugs. This rearrangement joins TRBV4-2 to TRBJ2-7; TRBD2 matches at 11 bases. This sequence was found in a woman aged 18-29 years with Graves disease. CDR3 region: CASSQVRLAGSYEQYF. Here the CDR3 DNA reads TGTGCCAGCAGCCAAGTCCGACTAGCGGGGAGCTACGAGCAGTACTTC.